This TCR beta chain appears in the sequencing data of a study of early T cells in non-severe SARS-CoV-2 infection. Study-level information: Sequenced bulk RNA came from whole blood that was unsorted, and chains were unpaired.

CDR1 and CDR2 (germline): LGHDT, YNNKEL (reference sequence). The germline V and J ends were trimmed by 0 bases and 0 bases, with 3 bases remaining between them. CDR3 length: 14 residues. Unique molecular identifiers were added to individual cDNA molecules. In TCRdb, the 5' RACE reads were re-called with MiXCR into one record per CDR3 protein. The repertoire holds approximately 65,000 distinct CDR3 sequences, with 11% as singletons. The clonotype was recovered from an adult who was a healthcare worker with PCR-confirmed SARS-CoV-2 infection or an uninfected control (not recorded which). The chain is built from TRBV3-1 and TRBJ2-4; no definite D call. Sequenced: whole blood. CDR3 nucleotide sequence: TGTGCCAGCAGCCAAGACCTAGCCAAAAACATTCAGTACTTC. This gives the protein CASSQDLAKNIQYF.